The sequence of this T cell receptor beta chain was determined in a study of vaccination effects on CD4 cells after COVID-19. On this clone: Its antigen is still unknown.

Within the ViraFEST assay, antigen-specific CD4+ T cells underwent expansion with viral peptide pools prior to sequencing. Scientists isolated CD4+ T cells after an approximately 9-day culture period ended. This individual contracted SARS-CoV-2 between March and December 2020, as verified by PCR. Half the medium was swapped for IL-2 medium on days 3 and 7. The table came from immunoSEQ multiplex PCR; TCRdb's copy has only in-frame clones and leaves some out. The sample carries about 45,000 clones, roughly 65% recorded once. The V gene's germline CDR1 is MGHRA and CDR2 YSYEKL. V shed 0 bases and J 4 bases; nucleotides not matched to a gene: 8. This CDR3 contains 17 residues.

V usage is TRBV4-1 and J usage is TRBJ2-3, with TRBD2 matching over 9 bases. This sequence was found in a human donor who had a prior SARS-CoV-2 infection. Material: CD4+ T cells from PBMCs cultured with a peptide pool, obtained before COVID-19 vaccination. The CDR3 DNA reads TGCGCCAGCAGCCAAGATGGGCGGCGGGGGGGCTCAGATACGCAGTATTTT. Protein sequence: CASSQDGRRGGSDTQYF.